This TCR beta chain was sequenced in a study of OX40 agonist ivuxolimab in advanced cancers. Study overall: At doses from 0.01 to 10 mg/kg, patients were given intravenous ivuxolimab every 2 weeks.

The V end was cut by 6 bases, the J end by 3 bases, with 17 bases between. CDR3 length equals 15 residues. Germline lookup yields CDR1 MNHNS and CDR2 SASEGT. Produced via immunoSEQ multiplex PCR; TCRdb's table is partial and in-frame only. Of some 45,000 clones listed, roughly 80% are singletons. Exclusion of a patient followed from autoimmune disease history or systemic immunosuppression. This chain uses TRBV6-1 with TRBJ1-2; D might be TRBD1 (6 bases). The source was CD4+ or CD8+ T cells sorted from blood, collected in a trial of the OX40 agonist ivuxolimab. This receptor was identified in an adult with an advanced solid tumor such as melanoma, head and neck, liver or kidney cancer. The CDR3 nucleotides read TGTGCCAGCAGGCTGGGGCAACAGGGACACTATGGCTACACCTTC. The encoded protein is CASRLGQQGHYGYTF.